Following are 12 T cell receptor beta chains from one sample sequenced in a study of graft-versus-host responses after intestinal transplantation. No antigens are known for them. The assay was immunoSEQ multiplex PCR, and TCRdb's table has in-frame clones only and misses some. The table has under 140,000 clones, over 85% seen once; the top ten hold less than 0.55%. The sequencing here drew on unstimulated CD8+ T cells sorted from spleen or lymph node cells, taken before intestinal transplant. The receptors stem from a human donor who received an intestinal transplant.

The rearrangement links TRBV2 to TRBJ1-5; D is undetermined. Germline CDR1 and CDR2: SNHLY and FYNNEI. CDR3 length: 15 amino acids. Trimming pared 6 bases from V and 1 base from J, leaving 13 bases between. The CDR3 DNA reads as TGTGCCAGCAGCGTTATAAACAGAAGCAATCAGCCCCAGCATTTT. Translated, it gives CASSVINRSNQPQHF.

The chain recombines TRBV6-5 with TRBJ1-1; D gene ambiguous. The CDR3 totals 14 residues. V gave up 2 bases and J gave up 6 bases, with 13 bases separating them. The germline CDR1 and CDR2 sequences are MNHEY and SVGAGI. The CDR3 coding sequence is TGTGCCAGCAGTTACCGAAATGACTGGCCTGAAGCTTTCTTT. It is translated as CASSYRNDWPEAFF.

Comments on this clone: The junction departs from the called germline gene at one end, perhaps through a read error. The chain is built from TRBV5-8 and TRBJ2-7; 7 nucleotides line up with TRBD1. Germline V CDR1 and CDR2: SGHTS, YDEGEE. The CDR3 sequence is 13 residues long. The CDR3 nucleotides are TGTGCCAGCAGATTGGCAGGGGGCTACGAGCAGTACTTC. Its protein product is CASRLAGGYEQYF. Full variable domain (rest looked up from reference TRBV5-8 and TRBJ2-7): EAGVTQSPTHLIKTRGQQATLRCSPISGHTSVYWYQQALGLGLQFLLWYDEGEERNRGNFPPRFSGRQFPNYSSELNVNALELEDSALYLCASRLAGGYEQYFGPGTRLTVT.

In its sample, this clone was seen once. This chain connects TRBV25-1 to TRBJ1-1; TRBD1 is a possible D gene (5 bases). The germline V gene encodes CDR1 MGHDK and CDR2 SYGVNS. Trimming took off 5 bases at V and 0 bases at J, with 10 bases between the two ends. CDR3 size: 14 residues. The CDR3, as DNA: TGTGCCAGCAGTAGGGAGGGGATGAACACTGAAGCTTTCTTT. It encodes CASSREGMNTEAFF.

V usage is TRBV6-6 and J usage is TRBJ1-5, with TRBD1 matching over 7 bases. Germline CDR1 is MNHNY and CDR2 is SVGAGI (reference sequence). V trimming: 4 bases; J trimming: 1 base; junction bases outside the gene matches: 1. CDR3 size: 14 residues. As DNA, the CDR3 is TGTGCCAGCAGTTTACAGGGGAGCAATCAGCCCCAGCATTTT. The encoded protein is CASSLQGSNQPQHF.

V and J are TRBV19 and TRBJ2-7; TRBD2 aligns across 11 bases. Germline V lookup: CDR1 LNHDA, CDR2 SQIVND (reference sequence). The CDR3 is 13 amino acids. Trimming cost V 4 bases and J 6 bases; bases outside gene matches: 2. CDR3 region: CASSTGLAGEQYF. CDR3 sequence (DNA): TGTGCCAGTAGTACTGGACTAGCGGGCGAGCAGTACTTC.

The chain combines TRBV6-1 with TRBJ2-7, with no clear D. With 8 bases removed from V and 2 bases from J, the gap between germline ends came to 10 bases. The CDR3 loop spans 12 amino acids. From germline, CDR1 is MNHNS and CDR2 SASEGT. The CDR3 bases are TGTGCCAGCTGGTGGAGCGCCTACGAGCAGTACTTC. This sequence encodes CASWWSAYEQYF.

This chain uses TRBV15 with TRBJ2-7; 9 positions agree with TRBD1. The length of the CDR3 is 14 residues. The V gene's germline CDR1 is LNHNV and CDR2 YYDKDF (reference sequence). Trimming took 8 bases from V and 4 from J; bases not matched to a gene: 9. The CDR3 loop is CATGTGTGIYEQYF. CDR3 bases: TGTGCCACCGGGACCGGGACAGGGATTTACGAGCAGTACTTC.

The J gene is TRBJ2-7, the V gene TRBV11-2; the D gene is possibly TRBD2 (6 bases). The germline V and J ends were trimmed by 7 bases and 7 bases, with 23 bases remaining between them. Germline V gene data show CDR1 as SGHAT and CDR2 as FQNNGV. The CDR3 is made up of 15 amino acids. In nucleotides, the CDR3 is TGTGCCAGCACCTCTGGGGGGACTTGGTCGAGGGAGCAGTACTTC. Translating gives CASTSGGTWSREQYF.

The chain couples TRBV27 to TRBJ2-1, with 9 nucleotides matching TRBD2. V dropped 4 bases and J dropped 9; count of bases not matched to a gene: 7. The CDR3 spans 14 residues. Germline CDR1 and CDR2: MNHEY and SMNVEV (reference sequence). The CDR3 loop reads CASSYGAGGGEQFF. The CDR3 nucleotides are TGTGCCAGCAGTTATGGAGCGGGAGGTGGTGAGCAGTTCTTC.

The genes are TRBV7-3 and TRBJ2-2; 7 nucleotides match TRBD2. The CDR3 is 17 residues long. Germline V lookup: CDR1 SGHTA, CDR2 FQGTGA. V trimming: 2 bases; J trimming: 2 bases; junction bases outside the gene matches: 8. The CDR3 region is CASSLGGGSANTGELFF. The CDR3 bases are TGTGCCAGCAGCTTAGGGGGGGGTAGCGCTAACACCGGGGAGCTGTTTTTT.

The V call is TRBV9, the J call TRBJ2-4, with D possibly matching TRBD2 (6 bases). The CDR3 is made up of 15 amino acids. Per the germline V gene, CDR1 is SGDLS and CDR2 is YYNGEE. V gave up 0 bases and J gave up 3 bases, with 10 bases separating them. The CDR3 protein is CASSVGGDSKNIQYF. Here the CDR3 DNA reads TGTGCCAGCAGCGTAGGGGGGGATAGCAAAAACATTCAGTACTTC.